This record concerns one T cell receptor (beta chain) sequence. Germline CDR1 reads KGHSH; CDR2 reads LQKENI. The CDR3 sequence is 12 residues long. One tube held mixed TRB-A and TRB-B primer pools for touch-down PCR. TCRdb re-called the multiplex PCR reads; one entry per CDR3 protein, DNA not given. Its listing shows several thousand distinct CDR3 sequences. The sample comes from a study of T cell clusters in autoimmune cytopenias. TRB amplification used approximately 250 ng of peripheral blood genomic DNA. The same data also contributed to another study, on T cell repertoires in aging, cancer and after chemotherapy.

This TCR was recovered from a human donor with an autoimmune cytopenia or autoimmune hepatitis (not recorded which). This sequence joins TRBV18 and TRBJ2-5. The sequenced sample was peripheral blood. The CDR3 protein is CASSPRAETQYF.